This T cell receptor (beta chain) was recovered during a study of cytomegalovirus exposure and HLA in healthy donors. The study's findings and limits: The likely explanation for a cluster of highly shared sequence variants was sequencing artifact. Association with HLA alleles at 0.05 false discovery rate was found for 15,000 to 20,000 TCR beta sequences in a later analysis. There were fewer than 200 TCR beta chains listed as cytomegalovirus-associated.

Turning to this clone: Its antigen is not identified.

The CDR3 consists of 14 residues. V dropped 1 base and J dropped 0 bases, with 7 bases sitting between them. Germline V lookup: CDR1 LNHNV, CDR2 YYDKDF (reference sequence). The PCR ran on 60 Vbeta and 13 Jbeta primers. In the source study's methods: A follow-up analysis tallied approximately 85 million unique TCR beta chains, roughly 11 million shared. Repertoires were generated with immunoSEQ multiplex PCR, while TCRdb's copy carries only in-frame clones and drops some. The DNA gave D and trimming, while V, J and clone size come from that table. The data hold some 220,000 clones, with around four fifths observed a single time.

The chain links TRBV15 to TRBJ2-7, with D unresolved. The sample was PBMCs. This TCR was sampled from a boy aged 10-17 years in good health and CMV-seronegative. This CDR3 is CATSRGFSSYEQYF. The CDR3 DNA sequence: TGTGCCACCAGCAGAGGGTTTAGCTCCTACGAGCAGTACTTC.